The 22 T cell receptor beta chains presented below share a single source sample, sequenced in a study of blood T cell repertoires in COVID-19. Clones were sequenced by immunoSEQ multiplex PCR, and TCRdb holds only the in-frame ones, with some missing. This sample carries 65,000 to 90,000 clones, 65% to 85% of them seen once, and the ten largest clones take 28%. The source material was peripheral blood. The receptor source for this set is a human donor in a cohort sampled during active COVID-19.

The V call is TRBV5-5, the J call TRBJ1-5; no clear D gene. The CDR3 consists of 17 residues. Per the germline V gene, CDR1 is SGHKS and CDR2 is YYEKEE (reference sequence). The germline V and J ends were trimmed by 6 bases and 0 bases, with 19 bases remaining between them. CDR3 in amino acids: CASTLGTAGYSNQPQHF. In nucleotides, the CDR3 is TGTGCCAGCACCCTTGGAACGGCGGGGTATAGCAATCAGCCCCAGCATTTT.

CDR3 sequence: CAISGGRDSGSGANVLTF. Here the CDR3 DNA reads TGTGCCATCAGTGGGGGAAGGGACAGCGGCTCTGGGGCCAACGTCCTGACTTTC. The J gene is TRBJ2-6, the V gene TRBV10-3; 7 bases line up with TRBD1. The CDR3 covers 18 residues. Trimming removed 4 bases from V and 0 bases from J; junction bases left unmatched: 9. Germline CDR1 reads ENHRY; CDR2 reads SYGVKD.

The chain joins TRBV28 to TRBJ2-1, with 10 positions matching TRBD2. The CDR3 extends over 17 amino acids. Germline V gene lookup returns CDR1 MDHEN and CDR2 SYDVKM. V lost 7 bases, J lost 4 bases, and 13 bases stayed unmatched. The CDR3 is CASINSGGPPQYNEQFF. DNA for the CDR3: TGTGCCAGCATTAATAGCGGGGGGCCCCCCCAATACAATGAGCAGTTCTTC.

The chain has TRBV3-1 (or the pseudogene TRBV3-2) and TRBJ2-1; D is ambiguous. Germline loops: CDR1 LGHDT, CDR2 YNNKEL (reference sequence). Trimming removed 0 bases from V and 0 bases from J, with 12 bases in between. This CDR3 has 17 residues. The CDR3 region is CASSQDRGHLSYNEQFF. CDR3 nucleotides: TGTGCCAGCAGCCAAGATAGAGGCCATCTCTCCTACAATGAGCAGTTCTTC.

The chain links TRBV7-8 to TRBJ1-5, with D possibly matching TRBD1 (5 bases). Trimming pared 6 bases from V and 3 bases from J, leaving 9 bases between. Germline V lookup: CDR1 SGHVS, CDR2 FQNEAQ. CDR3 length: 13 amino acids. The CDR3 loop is CASSLGPNQPQHF. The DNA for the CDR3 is TGTGCCAGCAGTCTGGGGCCCAATCAGCCCCAGCATTTT.

The CDR3 here is CASSIGGRGGKLFF. In nucleotides, the CDR3 is TGTGCCAGCAGCATAGGGGGCAGAGGGGGGAAACTGTTTTTT. V is TRBV6-5 and J is TRBJ1-4, with TRBD1 identical over 7 bases. CDR3 length: 14 amino acids. V trimming: 6 bases; J trimming: 11 bases; junction bases outside the gene matches: 12. In germline, CDR1 is MNHEY, CDR2 SVGAGI.

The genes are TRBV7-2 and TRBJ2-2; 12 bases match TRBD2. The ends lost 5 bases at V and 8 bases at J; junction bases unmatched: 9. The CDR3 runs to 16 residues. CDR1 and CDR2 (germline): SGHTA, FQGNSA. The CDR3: CASSPGLAGSGGELFF. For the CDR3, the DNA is TGTGCCAGCAGCCCCGGACTAGCGGGGTCAGGAGGGGAGCTGTTTTTT.

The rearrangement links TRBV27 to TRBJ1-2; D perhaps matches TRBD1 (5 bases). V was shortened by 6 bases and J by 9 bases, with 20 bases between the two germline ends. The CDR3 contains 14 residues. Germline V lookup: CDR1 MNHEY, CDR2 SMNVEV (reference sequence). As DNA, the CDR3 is TGTGCCAGCAGCCCAGCCGGCGGGGGTGGGAGCTACACCTTC. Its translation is CASSPAGGGGSYTF.

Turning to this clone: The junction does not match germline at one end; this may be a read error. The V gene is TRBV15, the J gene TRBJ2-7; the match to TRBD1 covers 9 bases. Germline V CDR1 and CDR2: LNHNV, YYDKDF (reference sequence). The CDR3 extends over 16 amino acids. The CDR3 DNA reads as TGTGCCACCAGCCGAGAACAGGGGACAGGGTCCGACGAGCAGTACTTC. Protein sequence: CATSREQGTGSDEQYF.

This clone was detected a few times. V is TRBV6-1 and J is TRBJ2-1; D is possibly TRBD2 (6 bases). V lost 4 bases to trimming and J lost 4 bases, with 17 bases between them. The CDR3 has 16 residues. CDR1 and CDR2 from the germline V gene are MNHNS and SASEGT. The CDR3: CASSASRGRGYNEQFF. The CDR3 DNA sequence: TGTGCCAGCAGTGCCTCCAGAGGTCGGGGGTACAATGAGCAGTTCTTC.

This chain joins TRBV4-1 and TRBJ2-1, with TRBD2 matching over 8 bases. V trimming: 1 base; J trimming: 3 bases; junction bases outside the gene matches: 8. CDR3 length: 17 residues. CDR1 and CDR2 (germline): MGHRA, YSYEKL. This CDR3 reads CASSQVRVAGLYNEQFF. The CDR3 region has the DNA TGCGCCAGCAGCCAAGTTCGTGTAGCGGGGCTCTACAATGAGCAGTTCTTC.

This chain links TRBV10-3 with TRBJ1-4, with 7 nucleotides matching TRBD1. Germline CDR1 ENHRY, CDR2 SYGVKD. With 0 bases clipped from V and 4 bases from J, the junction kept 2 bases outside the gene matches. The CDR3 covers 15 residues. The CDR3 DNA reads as TGTGCCATCAGTGAGTCCCGACAGGGTAATGAAAAACTGTTTTTT. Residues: CAISESRQGNEKLFF.

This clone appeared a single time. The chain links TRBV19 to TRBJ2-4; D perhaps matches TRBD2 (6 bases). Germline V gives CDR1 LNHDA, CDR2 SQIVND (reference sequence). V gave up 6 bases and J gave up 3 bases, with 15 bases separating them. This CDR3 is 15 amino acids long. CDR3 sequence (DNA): TGTGCCAGTAGCTCTCCCGGGGGATTCAAAAACATTCAGTACTTC. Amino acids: CASSSPGGFKNIQYF.

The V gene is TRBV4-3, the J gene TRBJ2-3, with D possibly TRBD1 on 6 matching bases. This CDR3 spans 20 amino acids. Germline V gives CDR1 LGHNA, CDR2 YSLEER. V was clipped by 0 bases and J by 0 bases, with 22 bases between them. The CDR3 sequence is CASSQDRGIRGFSSTDTQYF. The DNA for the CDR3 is TGCGCCAGCAGCCAAGATAGGGGCATCAGGGGATTCTCTAGCACAGATACGCAGTATTTT.

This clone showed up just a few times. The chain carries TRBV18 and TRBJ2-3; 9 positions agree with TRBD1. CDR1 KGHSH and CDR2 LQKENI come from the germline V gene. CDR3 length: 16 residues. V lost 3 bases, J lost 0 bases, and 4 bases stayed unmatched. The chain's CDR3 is CASSPGQGPSTDTQYF. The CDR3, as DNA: TGTGCCAGCTCACCGGGACAGGGCCCAAGCACAGATACGCAGTATTTT. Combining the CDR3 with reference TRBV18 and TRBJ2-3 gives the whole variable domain NAGVMQNPRHLVRRRGQEARLRCSPMKGHSHVYWYRQLPEEGLKFMVYLQKENIIDESGMPKERFSAEFPKEGPSILRIQQVVRGDSAAYFCASSPGQGPSTDTQYFGPGTRLTVL.

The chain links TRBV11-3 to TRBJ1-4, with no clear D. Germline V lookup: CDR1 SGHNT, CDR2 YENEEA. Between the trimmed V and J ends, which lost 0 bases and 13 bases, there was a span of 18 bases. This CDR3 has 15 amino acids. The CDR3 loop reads CASSLESSPVEALFF. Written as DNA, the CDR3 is TGTGCCAGCAGCTTAGAATCCTCTCCCGTGGAGGCACTGTTTTTT. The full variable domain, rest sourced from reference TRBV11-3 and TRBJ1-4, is EAGVVQSPRYKIIEKKQPVAFWCNPISGHNTLYWYLQNLGQGPELLIRYENEEAVDDSQLPKDRFSAERLKGVDSTLKIQPAELGDSAVYLCASSLESSPVEALFFGSGTQLSVL.

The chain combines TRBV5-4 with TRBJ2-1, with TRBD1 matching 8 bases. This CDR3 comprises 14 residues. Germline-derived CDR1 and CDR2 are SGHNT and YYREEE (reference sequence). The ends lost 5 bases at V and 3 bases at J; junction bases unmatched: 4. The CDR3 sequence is CASRGDRSYNEQFF. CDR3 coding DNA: TGTGCCAGCAGAGGGGACAGGAGCTACAATGAGCAGTTCTTC. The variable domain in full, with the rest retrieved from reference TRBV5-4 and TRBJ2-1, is ETGVTQSPTHLIKTRGQQVTLRCSSQSGHNTVSWYQQALGQGPQFIFQYYREEENGRGNFPPRFSGLQFPNYSSELNVNALELDDSALYLCASRGDRSYNEQFFGPGTRLTVL.

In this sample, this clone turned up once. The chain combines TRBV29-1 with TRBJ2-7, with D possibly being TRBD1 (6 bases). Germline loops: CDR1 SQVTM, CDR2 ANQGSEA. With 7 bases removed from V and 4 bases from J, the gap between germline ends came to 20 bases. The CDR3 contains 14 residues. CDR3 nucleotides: TGCAGCGGGGGGTCAGGAACAGGGATATACGAGCAGTACTTC. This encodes CSGGSGTGIYEQYF.

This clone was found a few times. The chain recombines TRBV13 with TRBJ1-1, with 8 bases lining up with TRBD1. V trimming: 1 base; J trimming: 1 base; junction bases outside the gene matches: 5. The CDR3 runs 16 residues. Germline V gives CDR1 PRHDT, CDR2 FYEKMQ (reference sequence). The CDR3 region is CASSLVQTGENTEAFF. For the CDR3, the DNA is TGTGCCAGCAGCTTAGTCCAGACAGGGGAGAACACTGAAGCTTTCTTT.

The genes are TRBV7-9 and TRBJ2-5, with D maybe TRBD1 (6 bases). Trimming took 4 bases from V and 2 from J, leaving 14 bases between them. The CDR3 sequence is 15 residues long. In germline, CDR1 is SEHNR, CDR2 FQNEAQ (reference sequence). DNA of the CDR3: TGTGCCAGCAGCTCGACCCCGACAGGACAAGAGACCCAGTACTTC. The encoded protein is CASSSTPTGQETQYF.

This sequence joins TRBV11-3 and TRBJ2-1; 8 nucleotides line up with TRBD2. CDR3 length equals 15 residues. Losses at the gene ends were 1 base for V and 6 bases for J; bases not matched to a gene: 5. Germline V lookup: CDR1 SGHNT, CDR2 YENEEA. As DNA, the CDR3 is TGTGCCAGCAGCTTAGGGCTAGCGGGCACCAATGAGCAGTTCTTC. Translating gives CASSLGLAGTNEQFF.

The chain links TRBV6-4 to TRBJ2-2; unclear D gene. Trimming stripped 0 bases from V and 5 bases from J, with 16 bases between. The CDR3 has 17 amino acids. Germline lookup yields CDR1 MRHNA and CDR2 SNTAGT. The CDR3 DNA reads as TGTGCCAGCAGTGACTCTTTAACTGAACTGAGTACCGGGGAGCTGTTTTTT. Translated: CASSDSLTELSTGELFF.